Shown below are 10 T cell receptor beta chains from a single sample sequenced in a study of beta chain features in type 1 diabetes. cDNA synthesis used the whole RNA isolate, giving expressed TCRB sequences. Sequenced by immunoSEQ multiplex PCR; TCRdb stores in-frame clones only, minus some. The table shows hundreds of thousands of clones, with around 16% occurring only once. The sample was naive CD4+ T cells from blood. These TCRs come from a man younger than 30 in good health.

The table lists this clone with a few counts. This chain connects TRBV18 to TRBJ2-7; 13 bases are a match to TRBD2. The ends lost 2 bases at V and 5 bases at J; junction bases unmatched: 3. CDR1 is KGHSH and CDR2 is LQKENI in the germline V gene. This CDR3 contains 15 residues. The CDR3 sequence is CASSPGLAGDHEQYF. CDR3 in DNA: TGTGCCAGCTCACCAGGACTAGCGGGAGACCACGAGCAGTACTTC.

This clone has a single count. The rearrangement uses TRBV27 and TRBJ2-7; 9 bases are shared with TRBD1. Trimming at V came to 6 bases and at J to 3 bases, leaving 9 bases not matched to a gene. CDR1 MNHEY and CDR2 SMNVEV come from the germline V gene (reference sequence). The CDR3 is 15 amino acids. CDR3: CASRPPHRGHYEQYF. The CDR3 region has the DNA TGTGCCAGCAGACCGCCCCACAGGGGGCACTACGAGCAGTACTTC.

In its sample, this clone was seen many times. V and J are TRBV23-1 and TRBJ2-7, with D uncertain. TRBV23-1 qualifies as an ORF whose function is uncertain. Trimming took off 0 bases at V and 3 bases at J, with 9 bases between the two ends. This CDR3 comprises 14 residues. This CDR3 reads CASSQSPWCYEQYF. In DNA form, the CDR3 reads TGCGCCAGCAGTCAATCCCCTTGGTGCTACGAGCAGTACTTC.

This clone was counted only a few times. The chain employs TRBV27 and TRBJ1-2, with D unclear. Trimming cost V 0 bases and J 0 bases, with 11 bases left between them. This CDR3 spans 16 amino acids. The germline V gene has CDR1 MNHEY and CDR2 SMNVEV (reference sequence). The CDR3 bases are TGTGCCAGCAGTTTATCTCCAGGTTCAGCTAACTATGGCTACACCTTC. Protein sequence: CASSLSPGSANYGYTF.

V usage is TRBV30 and J usage is TRBJ1-2; 8 positions match TRBD1. With 3 bases clipped from V and 7 bases from J, the junction kept 10 bases outside the gene matches. CDR1 is GTSNPN, CDR2 SVGIG, per germline (reference sequence). The CDR3 spans 14 residues. CDR3 DNA: TGTGCCTGGAGGGACAGGGTAAAGGTCGCTGGCTACACCTTC. Translating it yields CAWRDRVKVAGYTF.

The rearrangement links TRBV4-3 to TRBJ1-2; D gene uncertain. The CDR3 consists of 14 residues. V was cut by 0 bases and J by 8 bases, with 13 bases left in between. The germline CDR1 and CDR2 sequences are LGHNA and YSLEER. CDR3 protein: CASSQDLTGLGYTF. DNA for the CDR3: TGCGCCAGCAGCCAAGATCTTACCGGGTTGGGCTACACCTTC.

This clone came up a few times. V usage is TRBV6-6 and J usage is TRBJ2-5; a weak D match, TRBD2 (5 bases). Germline CDR1 is MNHNY and CDR2 is SVGAGI (reference sequence). The CDR3 is 16 residues long. Trimming removed 6 bases from V and 2 bases from J, with 19 bases in between. CDR3 protein: CASSHGLSGSQETQYF. Here the CDR3 DNA reads TGTGCCAGCAGCCACGGTCTAAGCGGATCTCAAGAGACCCAGTACTTC.

This rearrangement joins TRBV5-4 to TRBJ2-7; 7 bases are a match to TRBD2. Per the germline V gene, CDR1 is SGHNT and CDR2 is YYREEE (reference sequence). This CDR3 has 12 amino acids. The V gene end was trimmed by 5 bases and the J gene end by 4 bases; junction bases not matched to a gene: 3. CDR3 in DNA: TGTGCCAGCAGTCGCGGGGGATACGAGCAGTACTTC. Amino acids: CASSRGGYEQYF.

This chain uses TRBV19 with TRBJ2-5; D unclear. CDR1 and CDR2 (germline): LNHDA, SQIVND (reference sequence). This CDR3 spans 14 amino acids. The germline V and J ends were trimmed by 6 bases and 0 bases, with 11 bases remaining between them. The CDR3 protein is CASSLMNNQETQYF. For the CDR3, the DNA is TGTGCCAGTAGCCTCATGAACAACCAAGAGACCCAGTACTTC.

V is TRBV15 and J is TRBJ2-1, with TRBD2 matching over 9 bases. The germline gives CDR1 LNHNV, CDR2 YYDKDF (reference sequence). The CDR3 extends over 17 amino acids. With 4 bases clipped from V and 5 bases from J, the junction kept 12 bases outside the gene matches. CDR3 DNA sequence: TGTGCCACCAGCAAGGCCTCGACTAGCGGTCGCAACAATGAGCAGTTCTTC. Its translation is CATSKASTSGRNNEQFF.